This T cell receptor (beta chain) was obtained from a study of cytomegalovirus exposure and HLA in healthy donors. General study findings and limits: Another analysis was done later, and it associated fewer than 20,000 TCR beta sequences with HLA alleles at 0.05 false discovery rate. Reported performance of the classifier showed diagnosis of cytomegalovirus status with high specificity and sensitivity. Later on, a genetic analysis was performed. It linked a missense variant in DCLRE1C with V- and J-gene trimming of TCR beta. The majority of TCR sequences were rare, yet some public TCRs appeared in many donors.

The PCR employed 60 Vbeta primers together with 13 Jbeta primers. Sequencing used immunoSEQ multiplex PCR; TCRdb keeps in-frame clones, though not all of them. The sample holds some 130,000 clones, around 74% seen once. Per the germline V gene, CDR1 is SGHAT and CDR2 is FQDESV (reference sequence). The CDR3 has 15 residues. V lost 2 bases and J 8 bases, leaving 15 bases between the germline ends. Remarks on this clone: Antigen specificity is unknown.

This clonotype was obtained from a male donor in good health and CMV-seronegative. Material: PBMCs. The rearrangement uses TRBV11-1 and TRBJ1-4; no clear D. In nucleotides, the CDR3 is TGTGCCAGCAGCTTACTTCGAACTGCCGGGGAAAAACTGTTTTTT. Translated, it gives CASSLLRTAGEKLFF.